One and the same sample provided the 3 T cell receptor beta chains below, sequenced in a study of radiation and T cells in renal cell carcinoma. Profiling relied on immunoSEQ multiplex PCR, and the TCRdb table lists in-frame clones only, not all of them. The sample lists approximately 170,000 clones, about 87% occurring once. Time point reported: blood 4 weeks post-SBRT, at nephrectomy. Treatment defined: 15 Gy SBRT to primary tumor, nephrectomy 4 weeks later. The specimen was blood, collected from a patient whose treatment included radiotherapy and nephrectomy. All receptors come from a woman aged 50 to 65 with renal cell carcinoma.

CDR3 amino acids: CASSLAQGRAFF. DNA of the CDR3: TGTGCCAGCAGTTTAGCACAAGGGAGGGCTTTCTTT. The rearrangement links TRBV28 to TRBJ1-1; D uncertain. CDR3 length: 12 amino acids. The germline gives CDR1 MDHEN, CDR2 SYDVKM. Trimming removed 2 bases from V and 11 bases from J, with 12 bases in between.

CDR3 protein: CASSVDPKNTEAFF. CDR3 coding DNA: TGTGCCAGCAGCGTAGATCCGAAGAACACTGAAGCTTTCTTT. The chain has TRBV9 and TRBJ1-1; D remains unclear. There are 14 residues in the CDR3. V was clipped by 0 bases and J by 1 base, with 7 bases between them. The germline V gene has CDR1 SGDLS and CDR2 YYNGEE.

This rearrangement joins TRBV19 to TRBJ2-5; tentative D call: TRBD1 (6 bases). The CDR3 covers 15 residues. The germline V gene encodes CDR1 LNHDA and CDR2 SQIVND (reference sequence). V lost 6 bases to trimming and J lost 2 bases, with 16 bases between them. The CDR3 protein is CASSPLRGGQETQYF. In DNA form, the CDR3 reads TGTGCCAGTAGCCCCCTCAGGGGCGGACAAGAGACCCAGTACTTC.